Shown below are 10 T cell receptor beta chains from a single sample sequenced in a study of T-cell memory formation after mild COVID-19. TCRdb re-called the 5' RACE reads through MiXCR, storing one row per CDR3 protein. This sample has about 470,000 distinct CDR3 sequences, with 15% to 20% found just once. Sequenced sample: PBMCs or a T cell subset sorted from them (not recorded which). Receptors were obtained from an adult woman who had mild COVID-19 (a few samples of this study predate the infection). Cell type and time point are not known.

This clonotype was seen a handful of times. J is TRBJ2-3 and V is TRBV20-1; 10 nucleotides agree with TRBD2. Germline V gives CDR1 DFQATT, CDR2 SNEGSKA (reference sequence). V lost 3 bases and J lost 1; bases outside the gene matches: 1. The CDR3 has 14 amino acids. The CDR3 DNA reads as TGCAGTGCTAGCGGGACTAGCGGCACAGATACGCAGTATTTT. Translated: CSASGTSGTDTQYF.

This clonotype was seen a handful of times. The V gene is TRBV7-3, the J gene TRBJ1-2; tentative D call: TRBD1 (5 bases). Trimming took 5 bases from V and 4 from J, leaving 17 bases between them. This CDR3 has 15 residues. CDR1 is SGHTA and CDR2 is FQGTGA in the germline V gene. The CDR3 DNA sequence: TGTGCCAGCAGCCTGGGGGGTCCCTCTGCCTATGGCTACACCTTC. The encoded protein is CASSLGGPSAYGYTF.

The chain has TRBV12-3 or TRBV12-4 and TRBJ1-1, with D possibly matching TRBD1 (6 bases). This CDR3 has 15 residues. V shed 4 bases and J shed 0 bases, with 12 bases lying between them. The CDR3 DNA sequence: TGTGCCAGCAGTTCACCCAGGGACATGAACACTGAAGCTTTCTTT. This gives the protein CASSSPRDMNTEAFF.

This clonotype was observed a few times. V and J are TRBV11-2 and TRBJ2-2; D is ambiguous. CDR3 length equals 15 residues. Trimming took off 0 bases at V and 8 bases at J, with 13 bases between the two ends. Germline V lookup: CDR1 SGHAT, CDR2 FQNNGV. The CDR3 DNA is TGTGCCAGCAGCTTAGATGGATTTGTTAGGGGGGAGCTGTTTTTT. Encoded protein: CASSLDGFVRGELFF. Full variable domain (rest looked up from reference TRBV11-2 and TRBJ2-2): EAGVAQSPRYKIIEKRQSVAFWCNPISGHATLYWYQQILGQGPKLLIQFQNNGVVDDSQLPKDRFSAERLKGVDSTLKIQPAKLEDSAVYLCASSLDGFVRGELFFGEGSRLTVL.

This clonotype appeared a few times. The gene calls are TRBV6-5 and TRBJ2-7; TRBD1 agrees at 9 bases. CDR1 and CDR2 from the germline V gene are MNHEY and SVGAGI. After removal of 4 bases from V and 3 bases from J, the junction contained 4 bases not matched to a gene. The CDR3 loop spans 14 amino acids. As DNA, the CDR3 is TGTGCCAGCAGTTTGGACAGGGGACTCTACGAGCAGTACTTC. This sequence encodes CASSLDRGLYEQYF.

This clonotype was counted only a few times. The CDR3 protein is CASSTGYYYEQYF. CDR3 nucleotides: TGTGCCAGCAGTACAGGGTACTACTACGAGCAGTACTTC. This chain links TRBV12-3 or TRBV12-4 with TRBJ2-7; weak D call: TRBD1 (6 bases). The length of the CDR3 is 13 residues. V lost 5 bases to trimming and J lost 3 bases, with 11 bases between them.

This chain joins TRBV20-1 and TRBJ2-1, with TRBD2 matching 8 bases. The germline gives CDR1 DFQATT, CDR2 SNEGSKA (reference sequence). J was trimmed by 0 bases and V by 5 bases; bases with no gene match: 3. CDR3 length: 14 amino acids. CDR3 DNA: TGCAGTGCTGTTAGCGGGAACTCCTACAATGAGCAGTTCTTC. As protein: CSAVSGNSYNEQFF.

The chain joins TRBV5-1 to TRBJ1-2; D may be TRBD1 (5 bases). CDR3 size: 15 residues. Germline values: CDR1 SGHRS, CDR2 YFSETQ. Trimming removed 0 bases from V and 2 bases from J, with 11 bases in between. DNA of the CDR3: TGCGCCAGCAGCTTGGAGGGCTGGGACAACTATGGCTACACCTTC. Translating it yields CASSLEGWDNYGYTF.

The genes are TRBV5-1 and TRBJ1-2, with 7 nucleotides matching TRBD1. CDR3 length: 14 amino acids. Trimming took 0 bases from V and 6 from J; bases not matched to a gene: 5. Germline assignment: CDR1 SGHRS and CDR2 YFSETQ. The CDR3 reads CASSLDRGENGYTF. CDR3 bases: TGCGCCAGCAGCTTGGACAGGGGAGAGAATGGCTACACCTTC.

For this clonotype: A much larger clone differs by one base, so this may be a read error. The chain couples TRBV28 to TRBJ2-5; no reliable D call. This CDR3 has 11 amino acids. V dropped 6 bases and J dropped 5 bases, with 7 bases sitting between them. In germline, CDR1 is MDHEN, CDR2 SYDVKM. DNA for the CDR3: TGTGCCAGCAGAACGGTGGAGACCCAGTACTTC. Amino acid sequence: CASRTVETQYF.